These 27 T cell receptor beta chains share one sample of origin, sequenced in a study of PD-1 blockade in classical Hodgkin lymphoma. Described time point: cycle 4 day 1 (C4D1), after five to seven weeks of nivolumab. Each patient experienced a relapse that followed autologous stem cell transplantation, and brentuximab vedotin exposure varied. Purification of CD4+ T cells from thawed PBMCs was performed via magnetic negative selection. The data were produced by immunoSEQ multiplex PCR, yet TCRdb's version contains in-frame clones alone and is incomplete. Among some 23,000 clones listed, around 86% were seen once. Source: CD4+ T cells from blood, taken before the fourth cycle of nivolumab. These receptors were collected from a human donor with classical Hodgkin lymphoma.

The chain carries TRBV6-5 and TRBJ1-3; no reliable D call. This CDR3 is 15 amino acids long. Germline lookup yields CDR1 MNHEY and CDR2 SVGAGI. Trimming took 0 bases from V and 3 from J, leaving 9 bases between them. CDR3 protein: CASSYSWALGNTIYF. CDR3 bases: TGTGCCAGCAGTTACTCTTGGGCGCTTGGAAACACCATATATTTT.

The chain has TRBV6-5 and TRBJ1-1; weak D call: TRBD1 (6 bases). Germline V lookup: CDR1 MNHEY, CDR2 SVGAGI. Trimming left V 4 bases short and J 1 base short, with 13 bases between. The CDR3 has 15 amino acids. CDR3 in DNA: TGTGCCAGCAGTTCCATGACAGGCGGGAACACTGAAGCTTTCTTT. Encoded protein: CASSSMTGGNTEAFF.

V gene TRBV15 combines with J gene TRBJ2-5, with 9 bases matching TRBD1. Germline lookup yields CDR1 LNHNV and CDR2 YYDKDF (reference sequence). J lost 5 bases, V lost 2 bases, and 6 bases had no gene match. The CDR3 runs to 15 residues. In nucleotides, the CDR3 is TGTGCCACCAGCAGAATTACAGGGGGCGAGGAGACCCAGTACTTC. The encoded protein is CATSRITGGEETQYF.

The V gene is TRBV7-2, the J gene TRBJ1-2, with D uncertain. V lost 1 base, J lost 10 bases, and 16 bases lay in between. The CDR3 loop spans 14 amino acids. Germline CDR1 and CDR2: SGHTA and FQGNSA. The CDR3 sequence is CASSLGSDYPHYTF. The CDR3 DNA is TGTGCCAGCAGCTTAGGGTCGGATTATCCTCACTACACCTTC. The full variable domain, its missing parts supplied by reference TRBV7-2 and TRBJ1-2, is GAGVSQSPSNKVTEKGKDVELRCDPISGHTALYWYRQSLGQGLEFLIYFQGNSAPDKSGLPSDRFSAERTGGSVSTLTIQRTQQEDSAVYLCASSLGSDYPHYTFGSGTRLTVV.

The chain employs TRBV6-5 and TRBJ1-5; 8 nucleotides line up with TRBD1. The V and J ends lost 5 bases and 2 bases, in that order; junction bases with no gene match: 5. The CDR3 runs 15 residues. The germline CDR1 and CDR2 sequences are MNHEY and SVGAGI. CDR3 bases: TGTGCCAGCAGTCGGACAGGGTTGGGCAATCAGCCCCAGCATTTT. Protein product: CASSRTGLGNQPQHF.

The V and J genes are TRBV19 and TRBJ2-1; TRBD2 aligns across 8 bases. J gave up 2 bases and V 3 bases, and 9 bases lay outside the gene matches. The CDR3 is made up of 17 amino acids. The germline CDR1 and CDR2 sequences are LNHDA and SQIVND (reference sequence). CDR3 region: CASSILFGAGAYNEQFF. For the CDR3, the DNA is TGTGCCAGTAGTATTTTATTCGGAGCGGGGGCCTACAATGAGCAGTTCTTC.

This chain joins TRBV4-2 and TRBJ2-3; 14 bases map to TRBD2. Germline V gene sequence: CDR1 LGHNA, CDR2 YNFKEQ. The trim removed 4 bases at V and 3 bases at J, leaving 6 bases unmatched. There are 17 residues in the CDR3. CDR3 residues: CASSPRTSGGPTDTQYF. CDR3 bases: TGTGCCAGCAGCCCCCGGACTAGCGGGGGGCCGACAGATACGCAGTATTTT.

The chain recombines TRBV2 with TRBJ1-6; 7 bases fit TRBD1. Trimming removed 10 bases from V and 4 bases from J; junction bases left unmatched: 13. The CDR3 runs 16 residues. Per the germline V gene, CDR1 is SNHLY and CDR2 is FYNNEI. CDR3 residues: CATRQPQTGYNSPLHF. DNA for the CDR3: TGTGCCACACGCCAGCCCCAGACAGGGTATAATTCACCCCTCCACTTT.

The rearrangement links TRBV19 to TRBJ1-1; TRBD1 aligns across 8 bases. Germline values: CDR1 LNHDA, CDR2 SQIVND (reference sequence). The CDR3 length is 16 residues. The V gene end was trimmed by 7 bases and the J gene end by 8 bases; junction bases not matched to a gene: 18. In nucleotides, the CDR3 is TGTGCCAGTATCCAAGGGACAGGTAACCCCACATCCGAAGCTTTCTTT. It translates to CASIQGTGNPTSEAFF.

This clone was seen once. V gene TRBV30 combines with J gene TRBJ1-1; a possible D gene is TRBD1 (5 bases). Deletions cut 3 bases from V and 7 bases from J, with 12 bases between. The CDR3 loop spans 12 amino acids. Germline loops: CDR1 GTSNPN, CDR2 SVGIG (reference sequence). This CDR3 reads CAWRNYRFEAFF. The CDR3 region has the DNA TGTGCCTGGAGGAACTACAGGTTTGAAGCTTTCTTT.

The chain employs TRBV7-9 and TRBJ1-2; D is possibly TRBD1 (5 bases). Trimming left V 5 bases short and J 8 bases short, with 15 bases between. Germline lookup yields CDR1 SEHNR and CDR2 FQNEAQ (reference sequence). CDR3 length equals 13 residues. CDR3 residues: CASSPQGLEGYTF. DNA for the CDR3: TGTGCCAGCAGCCCCCAGGGTTTGGAGGGCTACACCTTC. The whole variable domain, remainder taken from reference TRBV7-9 and TRBJ1-2, is DTGVSQNPRHKITKRGQNVTFRCDPISEHNRLYWYRQTLGQGPEFLTYFQNEAQLEKSRLLSDRFSAERPKGSFSTLEIQRTEQGDSAMYLCASSPQGLEGYTFGSGTRLTVV.

In its sample, this clone was seen once. This rearrangement joins TRBV7-3 to TRBJ2-1; D unresolved. Looked up from germline, CDR1 is SGHTA and CDR2 is FQGTGA. This CDR3 contains 14 residues. Trimming cost V 2 bases and J 9 bases, with 14 bases left between them. The CDR3 is CASSLSVSGGEQFF. The CDR3 nucleotides read TGTGCCAGCAGCTTATCGGTGTCCGGCGGTGAGCAGTTCTTC.

The V and J genes are TRBV7-2 and TRBJ1-1; a possible D gene is TRBD1 (5 bases). The CDR3 has 17 residues. Germline assignment: CDR1 SGHTA and CDR2 FQGNSA. The V end was cut by 3 bases, the J end by 1 base, with 18 bases between. The DNA for the CDR3 is TGTGCCAGCAGCTTTCTCACCGCAAGGGGAGCGAACACTGAAGCTTTCTTT. This sequence encodes CASSFLTARGANTEAFF. The full variable domain, with the rest looked up from reference TRBV7-2 and TRBJ1-1, is GAGVSQSPSNKVTEKGKDVELRCDPISGHTALYWYRQSLGQGLEFLIYFQGNSAPDKSGLPSDRFSAERTGGSVSTLTIQRTQQEDSAVYLCASSFLTARGANTEAFFGQGTRLTVV.

This chain links TRBV7-2 with TRBJ2-1, with TRBD2 as a possible D gene (5 bases). The CDR3 has 12 amino acids. CDR1 and CDR2 from the germline V gene are SGHTA and FQGNSA. The ends were cut back, 4 bases at V and 8 bases at J, with 9 bases in the middle. This CDR3 is CASSSFGDEQFF. CDR3 sequence (DNA): TGTGCCAGCAGCTCGTTCGGGGATGAGCAGTTCTTC.

The chain uses TRBV7-2 and TRBJ1-1, with 7 bases matching TRBD1. This CDR3 comprises 15 residues. Germline V gene lookup returns CDR1 SGHTA and CDR2 FQGNSA. The J segment lost 5 bases and the V segment lost 6 bases, leaving 12 bases of the junction unmatched. The CDR3, as DNA: TGTGCCAGCAGTCAACAGACAGGGTCGTGGACTGAAGCTTTCTTT. Its protein product is CASSQQTGSWTEAFF.

This clone was found once. The chain is built from TRBV19 and TRBJ1-4; D call uncertain. The CDR3 spans 15 residues. V shed 2 bases and J shed 1 base, with 8 bases lying between them. Per the germline V gene, CDR1 is LNHDA and CDR2 is SQIVND (reference sequence). CDR3 DNA sequence: TGTGCCAGTAGTATACTTTCAGGAACTAATGAAAAACTGTTTTTT. Translating gives CASSILSGTNEKLFF.

This chain uses TRBV19 with TRBJ1-5, with 7 bases identical to TRBD1. The germline V gene encodes CDR1 LNHDA and CDR2 SQIVND (reference sequence). This CDR3 is 15 amino acids long. With 6 bases clipped from V and 0 bases from J, the junction kept 5 bases outside the gene matches. In DNA, the CDR3 is TGTGCCAGTAGGCAGGGGGGAAATAGCAATCAGCCCCAGCATTTT. Residues: CASRQGGNSNQPQHF.

The gene calls are TRBV27 and TRBJ1-2; no clear D. Germline assignment: CDR1 MNHEY and CDR2 SMNVEV (reference sequence). V was trimmed by 0 bases and J by 5 bases, leaving 13 bases between them. The length of the CDR3 is 15 residues. CDR3 nucleotide sequence: TGTGCCAGCAGTTTATCCGACTGGAGTGCTTATGGCTACACCTTC. This gives the protein CASSLSDWSAYGYTF.

V usage is TRBV4-2 and J usage is TRBJ2-5; the D gene is possibly TRBD1 (6 bases). The CDR3 covers 15 residues. CDR1 is LGHNA, CDR2 YNFKEQ, per germline. V lost 1 base and J lost 3, with 12 bases in between. CDR3 residues: CASSQVGASEETQYF. Here the CDR3 DNA reads TGTGCCAGCAGCCAAGTGGGGGCTAGTGAAGAGACCCAGTACTTC.

The chain is built from TRBV7-2 and TRBJ2-5; D possibly corresponds to TRBD1 (6 bases). The length of the CDR3 is 14 residues. The V gene lost 4 bases and the J gene lost 3 bases, with 12 bases spanning the gap. Germline CDR1 reads SGHTA; CDR2 reads FQGNSA. CDR3 sequence: CASSYQGLKETQYF. The DNA for the CDR3 is TGTGCCAGCAGCTACCAGGGGCTGAAAGAGACCCAGTACTTC.

The V and J genes are TRBV2 and TRBJ1-6, with 9 bases that match TRBD1. CDR3 length equals 15 residues. The ends lost 7 bases at V and 13 bases at J; junction bases unmatched: 14. Germline V lookup: CDR1 SNHLY, CDR2 FYNNEI. The CDR3 bases are TGTGCCAGCATTGGGGGCCGGACAGGGGTGGCTCCCCTCCACTTT. Protein: CASIGGRTGVAPLHF.

Only a few counts were recorded for this clone. The chain is built from TRBV5-1 and TRBJ1-4; D may be TRBD1 (6 bases). The ends were cut back, 0 bases at V and 13 bases at J, with 19 bases in the middle. The CDR3 loop spans 15 amino acids. Germline lookup yields CDR1 SGHRS and CDR2 YFSETQ. The CDR3 protein is CASSLGQPKGGGLFF. The CDR3 nucleotides read TGCGCCAGCAGCTTGGGACAGCCAAAGGGAGGGGGACTGTTTTTT.

The count of this clone is one. The gene calls are TRBV7-2 and TRBJ2-1, with TRBD2 matching 8 bases. Trimming at V came to 1 base and at J to 4 bases, leaving 3 bases not matched to a gene. The CDR3 has 15 amino acids. The germline CDR1 and CDR2 sequences are SGHTA and FQGNSA. The CDR3 protein is CASSLDGGVYNEQFF. The CDR3 region has the DNA TGTGCCAGCAGCTTAGACGGGGGGGTTTACAATGAGCAGTTCTTC.

The sample holds one count of this clone. The chain links TRBV10-2 to TRBJ1-1, with D uncertain. Trimming took off 5 bases at V and 0 bases at J, with 7 bases between the two ends. This CDR3 comprises 13 residues. Germline CDR1 is WSHSY and CDR2 is SAAADI. In DNA form, the CDR3 reads TGCGCCAGCAGTCTAACAGTGAACACTGAAGCTTTCTTT. Its protein is CASSLTVNTEAFF.

The chain is built from TRBV7-9 and TRBJ2-1; 8 nucleotides match TRBD2. J was trimmed by 7 bases and V by 3 bases; bases with no gene match: 5. Germline CDR1 reads SEHNR; CDR2 reads FQNEAQ (reference sequence). The CDR3 has 14 residues. CDR3 sequence reads: CASSLGASGNEQFF. CDR3 DNA: TGTGCCAGCAGCTTGGGGGCTAGCGGGAATGAGCAGTTCTTC. Looking up the rest from reference TRBV7-9 and TRBJ2-1 gives the full variable domain: DTGVSQNPRHKITKRGQNVTFRCDPISEHNRLYWYRQTLGQGPEFLTYFQNEAQLEKSRLLSDRFSAERPKGSFSTLEIQRTEQGDSAMYLCASSLGASGNEQFFGPGTRLTVL.

This chain connects TRBV28 to TRBJ1-5; possible D gene TRBD1, 5 bases. The V end lost 6 bases, the J end lost 7 bases, and 22 bases lay between the germline ends. CDR3 length equals 16 residues. Germline CDR1 and CDR2: MDHEN and SYDVKM. CDR3 residues: CASRREAGRGSQPQHF. In DNA, the CDR3 is TGTGCCAGCAGACGGGAGGCAGGTAGGGGAAGCCAGCCCCAGCATTTT.

The chain employs TRBV29-1 and TRBJ2-1, with a possible D match to TRBD2 (5 bases). The CDR3 is made up of 15 amino acids. In germline, CDR1 is SQVTM, CDR2 ANQGSEA. V was clipped by 0 bases and J by 10 bases, with 19 bases between them. CDR3 sequence (DNA): TGCAGCGTTGAAGATGAATGGCTAGCTTTACGAGAGCAGTTCTTC. Translation: CSVEDEWLALREQFF.